This TCR beta chain was retrieved from a study of cytomegalovirus exposure and HLA in healthy donors. Study results and caveats: Confirmation in vitro established that three CMV-associated chains were specific for CMV antigens. Accounts indicate the classifier identified cytomegalovirus status with strong specificity and sensitivity.

V dropped 1 base and J dropped 3 bases, with 13 bases sitting between them. There are 16 residues in the CDR3. CDR1 is MGHRA, CDR2 YSYEKL, per germline. Sequencing was performed with immunoSEQ multiplex PCR; in TCRdb, only in-frame clones are kept and a portion is missing. This table holds 300,000 to 400,000 clones, 88% found once. The donors were in the roughly 120-subject validation cohort; that cohort was separate from the approximately 700-subject first cohort. Regarding this clone: Its specificity is not known.

The gene calls are TRBV4-1 and TRBJ1-3; D remains ambiguous. The receptor comes from a man under 40 in good health and CMV-seronegative. Sequencing was done on a sample of PBMCs. The CDR3: CASSQGAGVGGNTIYF. The CDR3 DNA sequence: TGCGCCAGCAGCCAAGGTGCGGGTGTGGGTGGAAACACCATATATTTT.